The T cell receptor beta chain under discussion was sequenced for a study of regulatory T cells in long-lasting Graves disease. Study details: The definition of persistent Graves' disease was over 5 years of antithyroid drugs with positive TSH receptor antibodies.

TCR beta libraries were built with iRepertoire HTBI primers and Arm-PCR of CDR3 regions. One entry per CDR3 protein, called by TCRdb with MiXCR from the multiplex PCR reads. The sample records about 460,000 distinct CDR3 sequences, 20% to 25% being singletons. General observations from the study: Investigators studied peripheral blood only, not thyroid tissue.

Germline loops: CDR1 SGHDN, CDR2 FVKESK. V lost 0 bases to trimming and J lost 4 bases, with 10 bases between them. The CDR3 has 15 amino acids. As concerns this clonotype: Its antigen remains unknown.

This sample's time point: persistent/refractory GD, antithyroid drugs over 5 years with positive TRAb. The TCR library was prepared using RNA isolated from PBMCs. The chain has TRBV14 and TRBJ2-1; D gene ambiguous. The specimen comprised peripheral blood mononuclear cells (PBMCs), sampled when the disease was refractory, from a patient treated with antithyroid drugs. This receptor was obtained from a female donor with Graves disease. The CDR3 reads CASSQDRTPYNEQFF. The CDR3 nucleotides read TGTGCCAGCAGCCAAGACAGGACCCCATACAATGAGCAGTTCTTC.